The clone carrying this T cell receptor (beta chain) was counted only a few times. The data derive from a study of blood T cell repertoires in COVID-19. As for the study in general: COVID-19 samples collected from the United States, Italy and Spain covered acute and convalescent phases. Nucleic acid was either cDNA or gDNA, and it came from T cells, B-cell-depleted T cells, or PBMCs.

This CDR3 is 12 amino acids long. V shed 6 bases and J shed 6 bases, with 9 bases lying between them. Germline V gene data show CDR1 as MDHEN and CDR2 as SYDVKM. Study processing details: By means of reference gene primer amplification, nucleated cell counts were estimated. The protocol was immunoSEQ multiplex PCR, while the TCRdb copy is restricted to in-frame clones and leaves out a portion. V, J and clone size are taken as reported in that table, and D and trimming were inferred from the DNA itself. The sample lists a few hundred thousand clones, 85% to 90% occurring once. Sequencing used peripheral blood. The TCR originated in a man in his sixties with acute or convalescent COVID-19. The chain has TRBV28 and TRBJ1-3; D gene ambiguous. This chain's CDR3 is CASSQLANTIYF. In nucleotides, the CDR3 is TGTGCCAGCAGCCAACTTGCAAACACCATATATTTT.